This record concerns one TCR beta chain sequence. Its cognate antigen is unknown. This CDR3 region has 14 residues. The V gene's germline CDR1 is SGHAT and CDR2 FQNNGV. V lost 3 bases and J 6 bases, leaving 15 bases between the germline ends. Using its own MiXCR run on the 5' RACE reads, TCRdb lists one record per CDR3 protein. The sample has roughly 80,000 distinct CDR3 sequences; roughly 9.4% are singletons. These data come from a study of early T cells in non-severe SARS-CoV-2 infection. General study results and limits: In VDJdb matching, anti-spike CD8 responses were favored while private and CD4 specificities went missing.

J is TRBJ2-7 and V is TRBV11-2; D possibly corresponds to TRBD2 (5 bases). The clonotype comes from an adult who was a healthcare worker with PCR-confirmed SARS-CoV-2 infection or an uninfected control (not recorded which). The specimen was whole blood. The CDR3 region has the DNA TGTGCCAGCAGCTTCGGGCTAGCCCGGAGCGAGCAGTACTTC. It translates to CASSFGLARSEQYF.